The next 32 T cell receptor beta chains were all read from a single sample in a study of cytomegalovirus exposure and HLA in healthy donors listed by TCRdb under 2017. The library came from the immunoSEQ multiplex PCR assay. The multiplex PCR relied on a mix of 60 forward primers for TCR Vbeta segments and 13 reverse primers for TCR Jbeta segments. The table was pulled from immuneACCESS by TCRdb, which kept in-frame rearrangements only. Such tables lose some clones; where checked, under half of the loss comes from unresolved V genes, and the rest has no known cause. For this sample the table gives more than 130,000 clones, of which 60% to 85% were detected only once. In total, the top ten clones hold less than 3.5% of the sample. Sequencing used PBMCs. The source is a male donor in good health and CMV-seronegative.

As DNA, the CDR3 is TGTGCCAGCAGCTTAGAGAGGAACACCATATATTTT. Its protein product is CASSLERNTIYF. This chain uses TRBV7-2 with TRBJ1-3; D not certain. CDR1 and CDR2 (germline): SGHTA, FQGNSA. CDR3 length equals 12 residues. The V gene lost 1 base and the J gene lost 7 bases, with 5 bases spanning the gap.

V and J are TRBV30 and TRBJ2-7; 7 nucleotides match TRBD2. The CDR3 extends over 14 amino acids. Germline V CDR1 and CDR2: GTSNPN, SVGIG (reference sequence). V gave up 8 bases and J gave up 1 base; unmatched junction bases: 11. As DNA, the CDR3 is TGTGCCCAGAGCGGGGATGTTAGGTCCTACGAGCAGTACTTC. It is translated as CAQSGDVRSYEQYF.

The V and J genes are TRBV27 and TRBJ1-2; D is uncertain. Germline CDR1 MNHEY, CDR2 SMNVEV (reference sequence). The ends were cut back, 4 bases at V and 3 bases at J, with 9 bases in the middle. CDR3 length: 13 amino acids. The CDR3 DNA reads TGTGCCAGCAGTTCCCACGGGGACTATGGCTACACCTTC. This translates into CASSSHGDYGYTF.

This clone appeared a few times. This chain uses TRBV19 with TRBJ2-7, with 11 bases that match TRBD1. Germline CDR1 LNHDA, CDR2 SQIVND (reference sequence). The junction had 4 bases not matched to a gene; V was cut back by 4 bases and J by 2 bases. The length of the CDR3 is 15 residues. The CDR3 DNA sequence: TGTGCCAGTAGTACGGGACAGGGGGGGACCTACGAGCAGTACTTC. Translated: CASSTGQGGTYEQYF.

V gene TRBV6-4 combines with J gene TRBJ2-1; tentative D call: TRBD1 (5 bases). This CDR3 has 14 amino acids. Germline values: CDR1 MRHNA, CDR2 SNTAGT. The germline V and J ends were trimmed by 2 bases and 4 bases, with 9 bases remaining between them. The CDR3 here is CASSDTTDYNEQFF. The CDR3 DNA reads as TGTGCCAGCAGTGACACGACAGATTACAATGAGCAGTTCTTC.

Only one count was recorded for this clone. This CDR3 is CASTGLTLSTDTQYF. The CDR3 DNA is TGTGCCAGCACGGGACTCACCCTAAGCACAGATACGCAGTATTTT. V gene TRBV2 combines with J gene TRBJ2-3, with D possibly matching TRBD2 (6 bases). The CDR3 has 15 amino acids. The V gene lost 7 bases and the J gene lost 0 bases, with 14 bases spanning the gap. Germline V CDR1 and CDR2: SNHLY, FYNNEI.

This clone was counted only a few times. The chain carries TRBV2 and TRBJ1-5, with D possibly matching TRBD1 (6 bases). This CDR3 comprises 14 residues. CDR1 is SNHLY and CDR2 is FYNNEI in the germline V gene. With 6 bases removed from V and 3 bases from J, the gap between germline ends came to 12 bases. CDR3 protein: CASRGDTNNQPQHF. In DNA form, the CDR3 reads TGTGCCAGCAGGGGGGACACGAACAATCAGCCCCAGCATTTT.

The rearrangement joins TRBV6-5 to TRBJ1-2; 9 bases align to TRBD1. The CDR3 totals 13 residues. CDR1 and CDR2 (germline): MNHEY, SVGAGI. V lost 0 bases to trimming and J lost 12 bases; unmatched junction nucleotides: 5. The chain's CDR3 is CASSYSTGGQNTF. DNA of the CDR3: TGTGCCAGCAGTTACTCGACAGGGGGACAAAACACCTTC.

CDR3: CASSLRLGTESTDTQYF. CDR3 coding DNA: TGTGCCAGCAGCTTGAGACTAGGGACAGAGAGCACAGATACGCAGTATTTT. The genes are TRBV5-4 and TRBJ2-3; tentative D call: TRBD1 (7 bases). This CDR3 is 17 amino acids long. Trimming cost V 1 base and J 0 bases, with 15 bases left between them. In germline, CDR1 is SGHNT, CDR2 YYREEE (reference sequence). Based on the CDR3 plus reference TRBV5-4 and TRBJ2-3, the full variable domain is ETGVTQSPTHLIKTRGQQVTLRCSSQSGHNTVSWYQQALGQGPQFIFQYYREEENGRGNFPPRFSGLQFPNYSSELNVNALELDDSALYLCASSLRLGTESTDTQYFGPGTRLTVL.

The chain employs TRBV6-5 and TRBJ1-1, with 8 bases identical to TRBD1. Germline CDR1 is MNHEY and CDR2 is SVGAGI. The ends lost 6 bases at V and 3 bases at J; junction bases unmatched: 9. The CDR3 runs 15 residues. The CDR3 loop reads CASRTGVYGDTEAFF. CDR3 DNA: TGTGCCAGCAGGACAGGGGTGTATGGGGACACTGAAGCTTTCTTT.

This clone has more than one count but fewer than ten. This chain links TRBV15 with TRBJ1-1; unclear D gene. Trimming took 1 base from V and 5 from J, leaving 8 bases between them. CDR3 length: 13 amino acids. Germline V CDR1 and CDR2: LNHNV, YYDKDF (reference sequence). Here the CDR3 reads CATSRAVQTEAFF. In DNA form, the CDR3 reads TGTGCCACCAGCAGAGCAGTGCAGACTGAAGCTTTCTTT.

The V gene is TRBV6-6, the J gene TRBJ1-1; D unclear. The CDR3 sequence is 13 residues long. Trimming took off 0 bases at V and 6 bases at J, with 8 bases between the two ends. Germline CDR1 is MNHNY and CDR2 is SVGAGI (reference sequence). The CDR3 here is CASSYSSQSEAFF. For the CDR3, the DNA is TGTGCCAGCAGTTACTCGTCGCAGTCTGAAGCTTTCTTT.

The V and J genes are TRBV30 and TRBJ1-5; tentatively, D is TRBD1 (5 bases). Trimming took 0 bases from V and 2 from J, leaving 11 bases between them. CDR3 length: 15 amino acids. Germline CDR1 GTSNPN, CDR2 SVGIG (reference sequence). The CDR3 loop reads CAWSVGAKGNQPQHF. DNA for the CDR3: TGTGCCTGGAGTGTAGGGGCCAAGGGCAATCAGCCCCAGCATTTT.

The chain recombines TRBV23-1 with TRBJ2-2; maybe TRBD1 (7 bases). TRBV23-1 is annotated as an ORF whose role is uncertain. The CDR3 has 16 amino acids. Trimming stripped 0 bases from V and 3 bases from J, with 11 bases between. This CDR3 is CASSQSRGVYTGELFF. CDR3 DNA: TGCGCCAGCAGTCAATCCAGGGGGGTTTACACCGGGGAGCTGTTTTTT.

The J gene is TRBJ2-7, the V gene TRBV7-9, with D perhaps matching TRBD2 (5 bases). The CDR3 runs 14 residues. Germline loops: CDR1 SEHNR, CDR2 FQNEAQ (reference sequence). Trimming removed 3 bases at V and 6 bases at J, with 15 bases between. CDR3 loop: CASSFRSDGGEQYF. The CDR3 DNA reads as TGTGCCAGCAGCTTTAGGTCCGACGGAGGCGAGCAGTACTTC.

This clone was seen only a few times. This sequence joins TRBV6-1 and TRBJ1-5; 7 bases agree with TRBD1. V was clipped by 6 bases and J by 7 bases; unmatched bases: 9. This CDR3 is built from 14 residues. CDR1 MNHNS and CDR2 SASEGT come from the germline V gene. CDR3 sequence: CASSPTGNGQPQHF. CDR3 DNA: TGTGCCAGCAGCCCGACAGGGAATGGACAGCCCCAGCATTTT.

The CDR3 DNA reads TGTGCCAGCAGTTACTCGATTGCCACTCCCGGTAATGGCTACACCTTC. Translating gives CASSYSIATPGNGYTF. J is TRBJ1-2 and V is TRBV6-6; no reliable D call. V shed 0 bases and J shed 6 bases, with 17 bases lying between them. The CDR3 runs 16 residues. Germline CDR1 reads MNHNY; CDR2 reads SVGAGI (reference sequence).

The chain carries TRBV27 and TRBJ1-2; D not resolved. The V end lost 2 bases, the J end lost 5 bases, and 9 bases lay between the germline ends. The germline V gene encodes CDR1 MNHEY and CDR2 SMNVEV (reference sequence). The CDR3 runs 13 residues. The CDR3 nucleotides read TGTGCCAGCAGTTTAATAGGAGGTTATGGCTACACCTTC. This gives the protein CASSLIGGYGYTF.

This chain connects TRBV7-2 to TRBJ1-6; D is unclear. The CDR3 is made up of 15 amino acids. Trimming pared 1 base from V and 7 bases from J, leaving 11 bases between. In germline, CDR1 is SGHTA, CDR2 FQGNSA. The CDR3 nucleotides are TGTGCCAGCAGCTTAGTGCCAAACCGGAATTCACCCCTCCACTTT. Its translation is CASSLVPNRNSPLHF.

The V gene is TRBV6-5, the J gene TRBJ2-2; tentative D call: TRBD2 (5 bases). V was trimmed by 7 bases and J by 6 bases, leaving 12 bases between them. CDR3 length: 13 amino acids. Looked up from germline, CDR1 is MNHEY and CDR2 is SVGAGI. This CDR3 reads CASTRPGAGELFF. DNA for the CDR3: TGTGCCAGCACCAGACCCGGGGCCGGGGAGCTGTTTTTT.

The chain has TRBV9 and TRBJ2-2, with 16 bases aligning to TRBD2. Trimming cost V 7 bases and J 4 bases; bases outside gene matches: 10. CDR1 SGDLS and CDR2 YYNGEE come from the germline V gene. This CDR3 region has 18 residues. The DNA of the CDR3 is TGTGCCAGCGCCCGGGGACTAGCGGGGGGGCGGTTCACCGGGGAGCTGTTTTTT. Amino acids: CASARGLAGGRFTGELFF. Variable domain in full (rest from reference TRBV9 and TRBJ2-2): DSGVTQTPKHLITATGQRVTLRCSPRSGDLSVYWYQQSLDQGLQFLIQYYNGEERAKGNILERFSAQQFPDLHSELNLSSLELGDSALYFCASARGLAGGRFTGELFFGEGSRLTVL.

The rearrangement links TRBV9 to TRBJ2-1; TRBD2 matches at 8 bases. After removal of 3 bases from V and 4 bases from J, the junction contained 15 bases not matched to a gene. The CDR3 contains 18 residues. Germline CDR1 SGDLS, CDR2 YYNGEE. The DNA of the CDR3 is TGTGCCAGCAGCGGACATACTCTGCGGGAGGCGCTTTACAATGAGCAGTTCTTC. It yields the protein CASSGHTLREALYNEQFF.

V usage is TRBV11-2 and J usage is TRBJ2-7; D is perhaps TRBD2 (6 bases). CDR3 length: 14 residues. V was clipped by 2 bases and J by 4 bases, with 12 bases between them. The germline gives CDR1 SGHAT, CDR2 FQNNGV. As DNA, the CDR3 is TGTGCCAGCAGCTTAACCGGGAGTTGGTACGAGCAGTACTTC. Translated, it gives CASSLTGSWYEQYF.

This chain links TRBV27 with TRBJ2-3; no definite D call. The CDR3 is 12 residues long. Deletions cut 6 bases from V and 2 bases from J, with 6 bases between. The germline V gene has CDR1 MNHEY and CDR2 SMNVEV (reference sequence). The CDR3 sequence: CASSRNTDTQYF. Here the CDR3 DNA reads TGTGCCAGCAGCCGTAACACAGATACGCAGTATTTT.

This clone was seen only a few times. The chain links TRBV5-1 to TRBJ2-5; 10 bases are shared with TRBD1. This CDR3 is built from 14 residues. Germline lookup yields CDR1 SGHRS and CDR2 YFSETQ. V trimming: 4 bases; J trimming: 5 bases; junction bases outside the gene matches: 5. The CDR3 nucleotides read TGCGCCAGCAGCGCGACAGGGGGCGGGGAGACCCAGTACTTC. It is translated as CASSATGGGETQYF.

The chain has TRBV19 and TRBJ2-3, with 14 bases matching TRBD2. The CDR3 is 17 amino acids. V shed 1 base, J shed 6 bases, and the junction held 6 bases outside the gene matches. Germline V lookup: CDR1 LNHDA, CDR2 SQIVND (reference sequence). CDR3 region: CASSIVVTSGGADTQYF. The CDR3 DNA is TGTGCCAGTAGTATAGTTGTGACTAGCGGGGGGGCGGATACGCAGTATTTT. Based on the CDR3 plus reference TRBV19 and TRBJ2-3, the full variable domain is DGGITQSPKYLFRKEGQNVTLSCEQNLNHDAMYWYRQDPGQGLRLIYYSQIVNDFQKGDIAEGYSVSREKKESFPLTVTSAQKNPTAFYLCASSIVVTSGGADTQYFGPGTRLTVL.

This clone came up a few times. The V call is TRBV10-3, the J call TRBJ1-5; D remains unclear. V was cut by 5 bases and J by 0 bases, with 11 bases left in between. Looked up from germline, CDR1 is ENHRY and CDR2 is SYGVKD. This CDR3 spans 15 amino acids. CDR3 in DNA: TGTGCCATCAGTCGTAGTGAGAATAGCAATCAGCCCCAGCATTTT. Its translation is CAISRSENSNQPQHF.

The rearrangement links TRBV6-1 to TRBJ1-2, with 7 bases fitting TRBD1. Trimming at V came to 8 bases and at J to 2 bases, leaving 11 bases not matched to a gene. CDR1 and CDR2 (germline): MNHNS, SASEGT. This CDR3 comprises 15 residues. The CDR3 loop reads CASDSTKTGNYGYTF. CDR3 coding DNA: TGTGCCAGCGATTCCACAAAGACAGGGAACTATGGCTACACCTTC.

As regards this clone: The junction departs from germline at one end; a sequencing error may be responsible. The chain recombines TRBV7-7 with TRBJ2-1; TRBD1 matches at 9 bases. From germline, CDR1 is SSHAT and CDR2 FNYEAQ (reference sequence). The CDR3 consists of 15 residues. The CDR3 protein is CASSLATGGIDEQFF. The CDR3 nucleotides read TGTGCTAGCAGCTTAGCGACAGGGGGTATCGATGAGCAGTTCTTC.

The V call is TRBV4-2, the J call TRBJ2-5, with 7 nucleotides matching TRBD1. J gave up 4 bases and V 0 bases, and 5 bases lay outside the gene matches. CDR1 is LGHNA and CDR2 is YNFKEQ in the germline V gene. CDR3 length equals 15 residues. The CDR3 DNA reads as TGTGCCAGCAGCCAAGAGCCAGGGGGTGGAGAGACCCAGTACTTC. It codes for CASSQEPGGGETQYF.

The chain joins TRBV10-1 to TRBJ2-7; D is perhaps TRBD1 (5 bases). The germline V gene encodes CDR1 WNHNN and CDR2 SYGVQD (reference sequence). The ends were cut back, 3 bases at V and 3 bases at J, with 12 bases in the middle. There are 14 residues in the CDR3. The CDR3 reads CASSDEAGNYEQYF. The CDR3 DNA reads TGCGCCAGCAGTGATGAGGCAGGGAACTACGAGCAGTACTTC.

Written as DNA, the CDR3 is TGTGCCAGCAGACTGGACAGGGCGCGGGAGACCCAGTACTTC. It specifies CASRLDRARETQYF. The chain uses TRBV5-6 and TRBJ2-5, with 8 bases aligning to TRBD1. Germline V lookup: CDR1 SGHDT, CDR2 YYEEEE. V gave up 5 bases and J gave up 5 bases; unmatched junction bases: 8. The CDR3 consists of 14 residues.